The sequence of this T cell receptor beta chain was determined in a study of kidney transplant recipient with SARS-CoV-2 infection. TCRdb itself ran the reads through MiXCR, one entry per CDR3 protein. This table has 200,000 to 300,000 distinct CDR3 sequences, about 28% appearing once. This clonotype showed up many times. This CDR3 region has 17 residues. The germline CDR1 and CDR2 sequences are MNHGY and SVAAGI. Trimming shortened V by 5 bases and J by 4 bases, and 23 bases separated the two germline ends. This sequence joins TRBV6-9 and TRBJ1-2; D is unresolved. The specimen comprised a blood sample, sampled at baseline and on day 111 from a kidney transplant recipient. The TCR was taken from a male patient aged 25-45 years who had COVID-19 and was a kidney transplant recipient. The T cells may come from the graft donor. The CDR3 DNA reads as TGTGCCAGCAGTCGGGCTTCGCCTTACGGAAAGACCTATGGCTACACCTTC. This codes for CASSRASPYGKTYGYTF.